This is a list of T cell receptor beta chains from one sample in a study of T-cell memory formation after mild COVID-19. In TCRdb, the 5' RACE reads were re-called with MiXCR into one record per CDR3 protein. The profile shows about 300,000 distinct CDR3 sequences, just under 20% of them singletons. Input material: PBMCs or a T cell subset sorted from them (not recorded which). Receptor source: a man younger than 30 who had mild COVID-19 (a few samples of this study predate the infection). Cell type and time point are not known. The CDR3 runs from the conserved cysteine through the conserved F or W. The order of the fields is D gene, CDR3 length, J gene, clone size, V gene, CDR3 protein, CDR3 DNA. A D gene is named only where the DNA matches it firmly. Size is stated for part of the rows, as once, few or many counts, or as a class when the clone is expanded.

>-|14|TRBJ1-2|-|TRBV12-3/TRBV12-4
CASSLDGPNYGYTF
TGTGCCAGCAGTTTGGACGGACCTAACTATGGCTACACCTTC
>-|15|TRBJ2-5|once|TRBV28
CASSFGAKRGETQYF
TGTGCCAGCAGTTTCGGGGCGAAGCGCGGGGAGACCCAGTACTTC
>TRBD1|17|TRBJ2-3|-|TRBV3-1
CASSPGAGGVRRDTQYF
TGTGCCAGCAGCCCCGGGGCAGGGGGCGTGAGGAGGGATACGCAGTATTTT
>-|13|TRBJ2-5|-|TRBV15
CATALLVRETQYF
TGTGCCACCGCTTTACTAGTGAGAGAGACCCAGTACTTC
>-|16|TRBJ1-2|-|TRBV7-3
CASSLGAAGAEYGYTF
TGTGCCAGCAGCTTAGGGGCAGCTGGCGCGGAATATGGCTACACCTTC
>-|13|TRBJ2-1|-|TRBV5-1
CASSSRGREDKFF
TGCGCCAGCAGCTCCCGGGGGCGCGAGGATAAGTTCTTC
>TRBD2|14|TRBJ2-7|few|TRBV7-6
CASSLGGDSYEQYF
TGTGCCAGCAGCTTGGGGGGGGACTCCTACGAGCAGTACTTC
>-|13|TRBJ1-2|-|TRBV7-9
CASSPLPGYGYTF
TGTGCCAGCAGCCCCCTGCCCGGTTATGGCTACACCTTC
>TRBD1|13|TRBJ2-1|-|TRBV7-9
CASSWGQGDEQFF
TGTGCCAGCAGCTGGGGACAGGGCGATGAGCAGTTCTTC
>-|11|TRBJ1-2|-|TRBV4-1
CASSGQHGYTF
TGCGCCAGCAGCGGACAGCATGGCTACACCTTC
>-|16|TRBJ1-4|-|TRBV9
CASSVEVSPTNEKLFF
TGTGCCAGCAGCGTTGAAGTTTCGCCGACTAATGAAAAACTGTTTTTT
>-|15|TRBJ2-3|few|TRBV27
CASSLQAYSTDTQYF
TGTGCCAGCAGTTTACAAGCGTACAGCACAGATACGCAGTATTTT
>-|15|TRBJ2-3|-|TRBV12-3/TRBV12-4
CASSFQEVPADTQYF
TGTGCCAGCAGTTTTCAGGAGGTCCCGGCAGATACGCAGTATTTT
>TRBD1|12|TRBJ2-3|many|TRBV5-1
CASSFQGATQYF
TGCGCCAGCAGCTTTCAGGGGGCTACGCAGTATTTT
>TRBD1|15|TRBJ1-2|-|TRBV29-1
CSVEEGRGGPYGYTF
TGCAGCGTTGAAGAGGGAAGAGGGGGCCCCTATGGCTACACCTTC
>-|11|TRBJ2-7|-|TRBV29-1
CSVEGGDEQYF
TGCAGCGTTGAAGGAGGGGACGAGCAGTACTTC
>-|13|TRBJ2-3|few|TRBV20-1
CSARVGGTDTQYF
TGCAGTGCTAGAGTGGGGGGCACAGATACGCAGTATTTT
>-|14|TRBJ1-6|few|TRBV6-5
CASSPTAYNSPLHF
TGTGCCAGCAGCCCAACAGCTTACAATTCACCCCTCCACTTT
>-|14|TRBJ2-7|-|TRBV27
CASTGAVSPYEQYF
TGTGCCAGCACCGGGGCCGTGTCCCCCTACGAGCAGTACTTC
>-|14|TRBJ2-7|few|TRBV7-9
CASSGTLRSYEQYF
TGTGCCAGCAGCGGGACATTACGATCCTACGAGCAGTACTTC
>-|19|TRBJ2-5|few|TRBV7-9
CASSSLPLSGTPFLETQYF
TGTGCCAGCAGCTCGCTGCCCCTTTCCGGGACGCCTTTTTTGGAGACCCAGTACTTC
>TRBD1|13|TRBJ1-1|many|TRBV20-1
CSASQGQPTEAFF
TGCAGTGCTAGCCAGGGACAGCCGACTGAAGCTTTCTTT
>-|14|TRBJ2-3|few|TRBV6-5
CASSYGEASDTQYF
TGTGCCAGCAGTTACGGCGAAGCATCCGATACGCAGTATTTT
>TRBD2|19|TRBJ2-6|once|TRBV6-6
CASSPLPGREGSGANVLTF
TGTGCCAGCAGCCCCTTACCTGGCAGGGAGGGCTCTGGGGCCAACGTCCTGACTTTC
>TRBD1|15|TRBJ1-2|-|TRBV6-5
CASSYSGQGARGYTF
TGTGCCAGCAGTTACTCGGGACAGGGGGCGCGTGGCTACACCTTC
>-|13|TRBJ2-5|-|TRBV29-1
CSVAWTVQETQYF
TGCAGCGTCGCCTGGACGGTCCAAGAGACCCAGTACTTC
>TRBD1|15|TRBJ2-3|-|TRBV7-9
CASSFSGQATDTQYF
TGTGCCAGCAGCTTTTCTGGACAGGCCACAGATACGCAGTATTTT
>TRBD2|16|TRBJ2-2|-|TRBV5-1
CASTPIPGGEAGELFF
TGCGCCAGCACCCCCATTCCGGGGGGGGAAGCCGGGGAGCTGTTTTTT
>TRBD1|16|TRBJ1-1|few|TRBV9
CASRGGQGKKNTEAFF
TGTGCCAGCAGGGGGGGACAGGGAAAGAAAAACACTGAAGCTTTCTTT
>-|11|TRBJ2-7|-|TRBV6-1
CASGVADEQYF
TGTGCCAGCGGGGTGGCGGACGAGCAGTACTTC
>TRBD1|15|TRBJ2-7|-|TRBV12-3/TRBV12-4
CASSFDGTGFYEQYF
TGTGCCAGCAGTTTTGACGGGACAGGATTCTACGAGCAGTACTTC
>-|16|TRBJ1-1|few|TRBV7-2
CASSLARQDVNTEAFF
TGTGCCAGCAGCTTAGCTCGACAGGACGTGAACACTGAAGCTTTCTTT
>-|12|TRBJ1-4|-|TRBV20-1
CGGRVFNEKLFF
TGCGGGGGACGAGTATTTAATGAAAAACTGTTTTTT
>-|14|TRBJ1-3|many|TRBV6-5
CASSYGHSGNTIYF
TGTGCCAGCAGTTACGGACACTCTGGAAACACCATATATTTT
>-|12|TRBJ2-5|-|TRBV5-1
CASSLEFETQYF
TGCGCCAGCAGCTTGGAATTTGAGACCCAGTACTTC
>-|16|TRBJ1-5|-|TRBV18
CASSPTAGTQTQPQHF
TGTGCCAGCTCCCCAACAGCCGGGACTCAAACGCAGCCCCAGCATTTT
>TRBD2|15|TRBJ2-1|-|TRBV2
CASSDRASGGNEQFF
TGTGCCAGCAGTGATCGGGCTAGCGGGGGTAATGAGCAGTTCTTC
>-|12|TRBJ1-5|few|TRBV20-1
CSARGQGPRKHF
TGCAGTGCTAGAGGGCAGGGGCCCCGAAAGCATTTT
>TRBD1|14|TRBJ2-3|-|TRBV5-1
CASVRGIATDTQYF
TGCGCCAGCGTCAGGGGGATTGCCACAGATACGCAGTATTTT
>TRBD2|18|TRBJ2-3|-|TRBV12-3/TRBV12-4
CASSPDSLAGGPGDTQYF
TGTGCCAGCAGCCCGGACAGCCTAGCGGGGGGGCCAGGAGATACGCAGTATTTT
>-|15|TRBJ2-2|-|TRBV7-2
CASSLVPAGTGELFF
TGTGCCAGCAGCTTAGTCCCTGCAGGGACCGGGGAGCTGTTTTTT
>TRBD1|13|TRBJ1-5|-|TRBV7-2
CASRGQGDQPQHF
TGTGCCAGCAGAGGACAGGGGGATCAGCCCCAGCATTTT
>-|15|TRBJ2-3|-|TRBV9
CASSAGTGSTDTQYF
TGTGCCAGCAGCGCAGGGACGGGGAGCACAGATACGCAGTATTTT
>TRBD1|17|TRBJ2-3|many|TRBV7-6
CASSPRAGRGQSDTQYF
TGTGCCAGCAGCCCGAGGGCGGGCAGGGGGCAATCAGATACGCAGTATTTT
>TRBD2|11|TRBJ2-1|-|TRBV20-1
CSARTSNEQFF
TGCAGTGCCAGGACTAGCAATGAGCAGTTCTTC
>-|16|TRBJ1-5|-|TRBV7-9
CASSEGDTGAQQPQHF
TGTGCCAGCAGCGAGGGGGACACGGGCGCTCAACAGCCCCAGCATTTT
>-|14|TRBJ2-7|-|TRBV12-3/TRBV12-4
CASSGAPGRYEQYF
TGTGCCAGCAGTGGGGCCCCGGGACGCTACGAGCAGTACTTC
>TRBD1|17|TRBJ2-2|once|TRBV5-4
CASSLGGQGGPTGELFF
TGTGCCAGCAGCTTGGGTGGACAGGGGGGCCCCACCGGGGAGCTGTTTTTT
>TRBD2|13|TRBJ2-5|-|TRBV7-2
CASSPMRGRTQYF
TGTGCCAGCAGCCCCATGCGGGGGAGGACCCAGTACTTC